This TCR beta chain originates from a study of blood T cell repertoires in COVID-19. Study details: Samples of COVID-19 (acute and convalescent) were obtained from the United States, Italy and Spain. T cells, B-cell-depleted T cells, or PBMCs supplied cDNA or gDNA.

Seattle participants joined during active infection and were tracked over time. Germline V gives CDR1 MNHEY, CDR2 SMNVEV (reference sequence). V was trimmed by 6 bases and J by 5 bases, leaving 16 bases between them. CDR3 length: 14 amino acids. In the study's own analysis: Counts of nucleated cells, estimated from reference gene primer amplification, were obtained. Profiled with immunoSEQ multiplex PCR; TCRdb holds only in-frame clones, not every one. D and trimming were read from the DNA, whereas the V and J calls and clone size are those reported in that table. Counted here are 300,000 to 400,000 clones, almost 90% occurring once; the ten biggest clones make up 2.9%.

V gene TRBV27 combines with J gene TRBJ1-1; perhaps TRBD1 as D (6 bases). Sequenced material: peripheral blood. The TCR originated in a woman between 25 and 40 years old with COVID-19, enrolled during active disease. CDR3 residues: CASRPTGGLTEAFF. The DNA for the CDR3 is TGTGCCAGCAGACCGACGGGGGGCTTGACTGAAGCTTTCTTT.